These 8 T cell receptor beta chains were all obtained from the same sample, sequenced in a study of Tregs in tolerant kidney transplant recipients. Method: immunoSEQ multiplex PCR; TCRdb's copy keeps in-frame clones and lacks some. The sample carries some 250,000 clones, roughly 80% recorded once. Sequencing was carried out using CD4+ T cells from blood. These receptors all stem from a human donor in good health.

The V gene is TRBV7-2, the J gene TRBJ1-2; D unclear. The germline gives CDR1 SGHTA, CDR2 FQGNSA. CDR3 length: 13 residues. V was trimmed by 1 base and J by 2 bases, leaving 5 bases between them. CDR3 amino acids: CASSLGPNYGYTF. The CDR3 nucleotides are TGTGCCAGCAGCTTAGGGCCGAACTATGGCTACACCTTC. The full variable domain, completed using reference TRBV7-2 and TRBJ1-2, is GAGVSQSPSNKVTEKGKDVELRCDPISGHTALYWYRQSLGQGLEFLIYFQGNSAPDKSGLPSDRFSAERTGGSVSTLTIQRTQQEDSAVYLCASSLGPNYGYTFGSGTRLTVV.

This sequence joins TRBV6-6 and TRBJ2-1; the match to TRBD2 covers 7 bases. V trimming: 4 bases; J trimming: 3 bases; junction bases outside the gene matches: 3. Germline V gene sequence: CDR1 MNHNY, CDR2 SVGAGI (reference sequence). The CDR3 covers 14 residues. CDR3 in DNA: TGTGCCAGCAGTTTGGGGGGGTTCTACAATGAGCAGTTCTTC. It encodes CASSLGGFYNEQFF.

The chain recombines TRBV21-1 with TRBJ1-2; the table's D gene call, TRBD1, was not cross checked with the DNA. TRBV21-1 is marked as a pseudogene. The CDR3 runs 13 residues. The CDR3 reads CASTPDREGGYTF. The DNA for the CDR3 is TGTGCCAGCACGCCGGACAGGGAAGGTGGCTACACCTTC.

V usage is TRBV6-5 and J usage is TRBJ2-1; D not resolved. The V gene's germline CDR1 is MNHEY and CDR2 SVGAGI. The CDR3 contains 15 residues. V lost 6 bases to trimming and J lost 2 bases, with 14 bases between them. The CDR3 bases are TGTGCCAGCAGCCCGATGGCTAGGACCTACAATGAGCAGTTCTTC. Residues: CASSPMARTYNEQFF.

This clone came up once. One junction end does not reproduce the germline sequence, and a read error may be involved. The gene calls are TRBV18 and TRBJ2-7; 8 bases match TRBD1. This CDR3 is built from 15 residues. Germline values: CDR1 KGHSH, CDR2 LQKENI. CDR3 nucleotides: TGTGCCAGCTCACTCACCTCAGGGGGCTCCTACCAGCAGTACTTC. It is translated as CASSLTSGGSYQQYF. The full variable domain, completed using reference TRBV18 and TRBJ2-7, is NAGVMQNPRHLVRRRGQEARLRCSPMKGHSHVYWYRQLPEEGLKFMVYLQKENIIDESGMPKERFSAEFPKEGPSILRIQQVVRGDSAAYFCASSLTSGGSYQQYFGPGTRLTVT.

Only one count was recorded for this clone. V gene TRBV9 combines with J gene TRBJ1-2, with 9 bases fitting TRBD1. Per the germline V gene, CDR1 is SGDLS and CDR2 is YYNGEE. The CDR3 loop spans 15 amino acids. V trimming: 3 bases; J trimming: 2 bases; junction bases outside the gene matches: 5. The CDR3 coding sequence is TGTGCCAGCAGCGAACCGGACAGGGGAAACTATGGCTACACCTTC. It translates to CASSEPDRGNYGYTF.

The chain is built from TRBV27 and TRBJ2-2, with D unclear. With 0 bases removed from V and 2 bases from J, the gap between germline ends came to 7 bases. Germline values: CDR1 MNHEY, CDR2 SMNVEV (reference sequence). The length of the CDR3 is 15 residues. The DNA for the CDR3 is TGTGCCAGCAGTTTATCGACTGTTAACACCGGGGAGCTGTTTTTT. Its translation is CASSLSTVNTGELFF.

The chain has TRBV11-2 and TRBJ2-7; D is undetermined. The germline V gene encodes CDR1 SGHAT and CDR2 FQNNGV. The CDR3 sequence is 13 residues long. V dropped 3 bases and J dropped 2 bases, with 8 bases sitting between them. The CDR3 DNA reads as TGTGCCAGCAGCTTTTTACACCCCTACGAGCAGTACTTC. Translation: CASSFLHPYEQYF.